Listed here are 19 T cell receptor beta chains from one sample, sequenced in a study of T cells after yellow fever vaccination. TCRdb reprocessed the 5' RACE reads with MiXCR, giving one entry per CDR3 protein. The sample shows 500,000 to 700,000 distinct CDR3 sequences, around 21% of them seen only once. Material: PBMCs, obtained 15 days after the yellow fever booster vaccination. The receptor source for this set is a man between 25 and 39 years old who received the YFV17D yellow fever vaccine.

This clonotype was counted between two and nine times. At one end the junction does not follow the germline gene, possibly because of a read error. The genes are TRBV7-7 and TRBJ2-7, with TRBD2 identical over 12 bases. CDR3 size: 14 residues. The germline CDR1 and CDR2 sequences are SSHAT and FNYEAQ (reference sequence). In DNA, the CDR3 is TGTGCTAGCAGCTCAGAAGGGACTAGCGGGCGGTTGTACTTC. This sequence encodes CASSSEGTSGRLYF.

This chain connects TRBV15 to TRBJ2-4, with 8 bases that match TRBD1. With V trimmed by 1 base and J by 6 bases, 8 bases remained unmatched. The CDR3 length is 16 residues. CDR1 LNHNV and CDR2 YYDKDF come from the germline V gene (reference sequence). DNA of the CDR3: TGTGCCACCAGCAGAGGCCAGACAGGGGTGACAAACATTCAGTACTTC. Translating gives CATSRGQTGVTNIQYF.

CDR3 in DNA: TGCAGTGCTAGGGTGACAACCAACGTCCTGACTTTC. As protein: CSARVTTNVLTF. This sequence joins TRBV20-1 and TRBJ2-6; D gene ambiguous. Germline CDR1 reads DFQATT; CDR2 reads SNEGSKA (reference sequence). There are 12 residues in the CDR3. V lost 3 bases and J 8 bases, leaving 8 bases between the germline ends.

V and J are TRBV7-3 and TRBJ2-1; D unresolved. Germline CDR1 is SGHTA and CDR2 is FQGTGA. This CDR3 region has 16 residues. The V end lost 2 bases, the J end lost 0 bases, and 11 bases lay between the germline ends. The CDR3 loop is CASSLDSPSSYNEQFF. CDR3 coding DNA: TGTGCCAGCAGCTTAGACTCACCCAGCTCCTACAATGAGCAGTTCTTC.

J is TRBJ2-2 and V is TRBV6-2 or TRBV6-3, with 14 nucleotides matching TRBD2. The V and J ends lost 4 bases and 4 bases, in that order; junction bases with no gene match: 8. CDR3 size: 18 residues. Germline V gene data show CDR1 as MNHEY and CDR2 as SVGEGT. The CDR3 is CASSFRRTSGRSTGELFF. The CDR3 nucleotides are TGTGCCAGCAGTTTCCGACGGACTAGCGGGAGGTCCACCGGGGAGCTGTTTTTT.

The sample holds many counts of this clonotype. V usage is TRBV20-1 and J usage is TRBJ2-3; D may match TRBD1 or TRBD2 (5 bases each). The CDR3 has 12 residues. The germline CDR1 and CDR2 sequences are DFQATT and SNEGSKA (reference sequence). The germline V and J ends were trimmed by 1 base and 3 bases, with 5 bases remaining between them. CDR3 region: CSARGGTDTQYF. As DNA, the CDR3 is TGCAGTGCTAGAGGGGGGACAGATACGCAGTATTTT.

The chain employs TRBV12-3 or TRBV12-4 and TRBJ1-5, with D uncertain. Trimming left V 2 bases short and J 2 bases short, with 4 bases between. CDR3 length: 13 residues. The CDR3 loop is CASSLLRNQPQHF. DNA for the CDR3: TGTGCCAGCAGTTTACTCCGCAATCAGCCCCAGCATTTT.

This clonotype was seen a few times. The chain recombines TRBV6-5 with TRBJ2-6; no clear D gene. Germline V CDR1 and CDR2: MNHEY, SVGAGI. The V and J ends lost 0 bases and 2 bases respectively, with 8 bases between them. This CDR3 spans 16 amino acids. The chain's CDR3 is CASSYSSQAGANVLTF. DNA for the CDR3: TGTGCCAGCAGTTACTCTAGCCAGGCTGGGGCCAACGTCCTGACTTTC.

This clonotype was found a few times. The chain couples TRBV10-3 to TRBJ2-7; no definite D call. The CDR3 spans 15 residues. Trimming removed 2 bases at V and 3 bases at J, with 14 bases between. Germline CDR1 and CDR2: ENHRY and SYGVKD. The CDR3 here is CAISEGVLRDYEQYF. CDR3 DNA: TGTGCCATCAGTGAGGGGGTTTTGCGAGACTACGAGCAGTACTTC.

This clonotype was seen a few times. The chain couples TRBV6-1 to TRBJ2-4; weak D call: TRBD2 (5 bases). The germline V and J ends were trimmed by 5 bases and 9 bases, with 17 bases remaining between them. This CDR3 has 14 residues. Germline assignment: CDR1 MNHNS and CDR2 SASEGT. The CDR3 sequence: CASSQLDPIGIQYF. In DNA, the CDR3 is TGTGCCAGCAGTCAACTAGACCCGATAGGCATTCAGTACTTC.

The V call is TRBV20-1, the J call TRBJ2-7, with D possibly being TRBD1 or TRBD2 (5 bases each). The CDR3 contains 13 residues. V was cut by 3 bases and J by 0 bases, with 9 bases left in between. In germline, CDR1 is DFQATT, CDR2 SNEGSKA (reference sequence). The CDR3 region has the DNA TGCAGTGCTAGTGACGGGACCTCCTACGAGCAGTACTTC. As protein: CSASDGTSYEQYF.

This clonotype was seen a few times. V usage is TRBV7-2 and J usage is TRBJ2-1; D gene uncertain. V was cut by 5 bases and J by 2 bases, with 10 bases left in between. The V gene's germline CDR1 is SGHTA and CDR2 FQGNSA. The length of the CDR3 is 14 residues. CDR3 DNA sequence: TGTGCCAGCAGCCCCTGGTATCCCTACAATGAGCAGTTCTTC. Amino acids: CASSPWYPYNEQFF.

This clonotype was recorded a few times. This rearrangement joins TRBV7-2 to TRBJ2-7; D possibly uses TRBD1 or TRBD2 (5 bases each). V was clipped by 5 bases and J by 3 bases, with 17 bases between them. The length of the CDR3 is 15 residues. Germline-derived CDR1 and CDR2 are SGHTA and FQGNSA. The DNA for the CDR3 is TGTGCCAGCAGCATCCAGGGAGCCCTCGTCTACGAGCAGTACTTC. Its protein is CASSIQGALVYEQYF.

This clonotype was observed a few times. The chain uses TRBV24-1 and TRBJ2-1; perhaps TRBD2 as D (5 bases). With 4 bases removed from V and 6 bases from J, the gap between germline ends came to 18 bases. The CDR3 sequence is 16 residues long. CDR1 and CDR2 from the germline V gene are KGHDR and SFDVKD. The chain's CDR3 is CATSDQAETAFNEQFF. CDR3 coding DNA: TGTGCCACCAGTGACCAAGCGGAAACCGCCTTCAATGAGCAGTTCTTC.

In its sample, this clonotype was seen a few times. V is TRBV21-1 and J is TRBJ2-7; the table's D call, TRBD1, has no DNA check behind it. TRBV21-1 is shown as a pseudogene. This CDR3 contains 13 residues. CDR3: CARRDRDFYEQYF. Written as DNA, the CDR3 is TGTGCCCGCCGGGACAGGGACTTCTACGAGCAGTACTTC.

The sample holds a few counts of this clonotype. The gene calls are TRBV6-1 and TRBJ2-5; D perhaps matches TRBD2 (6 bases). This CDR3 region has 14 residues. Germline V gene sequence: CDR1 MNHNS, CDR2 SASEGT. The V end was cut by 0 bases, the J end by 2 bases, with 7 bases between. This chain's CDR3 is CASSEAGGQETQYF. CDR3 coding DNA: TGTGCCAGCAGTGAAGCAGGAGGGCAAGAGACCCAGTACTTC.

CDR3 sequence: CAISEGLGANVLTF. The CDR3 DNA reads TGTGCCATCAGTGAGGGCCTTGGGGCCAACGTCCTGACTTTC. The chain links TRBV10-3 to TRBJ2-6; no definite D call. Looked up from germline, CDR1 is ENHRY and CDR2 is SYGVKD. The CDR3 has 14 amino acids. The ends were cut back, 2 bases at V and 3 bases at J, with 5 bases in the middle.

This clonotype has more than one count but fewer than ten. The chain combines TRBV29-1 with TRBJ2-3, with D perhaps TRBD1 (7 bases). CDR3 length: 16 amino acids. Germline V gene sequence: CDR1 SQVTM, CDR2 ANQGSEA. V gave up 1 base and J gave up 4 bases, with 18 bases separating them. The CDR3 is CSVEGTGQGEADTQYF. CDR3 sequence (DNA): TGCAGCGTTGAAGGCACCGGGCAGGGGGAGGCAGATACGCAGTATTTT.

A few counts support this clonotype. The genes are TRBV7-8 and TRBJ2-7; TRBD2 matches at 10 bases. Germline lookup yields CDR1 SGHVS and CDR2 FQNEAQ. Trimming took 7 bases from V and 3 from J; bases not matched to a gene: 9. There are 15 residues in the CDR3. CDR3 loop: CASTQIRTSGYEQYF. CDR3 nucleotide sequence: TGTGCCAGCACCCAAATTCGGACTAGCGGCTACGAGCAGTACTTC. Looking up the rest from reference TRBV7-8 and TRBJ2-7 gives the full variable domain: GAGVSQSPRYKVAKRGQDVALRCDPISGHVSLFWYQQALGQGPEFLTYFQNEAQLDKSGLPSDRFFAERPEGSVSTLKIQRTQQEDSAVYLCASTQIRTSGYEQYFGPGTRLTVT.